Listed here is a single TCR beta chain. Germline loops: CDR1 LNHDA, CDR2 SQIVND (reference sequence). The CDR3 is 13 residues long. Unmatched junction bases numbered 6, after V lost 6 bases and J lost 7 bases. The entry originates in a study of blood T cell repertoires in COVID-19. Looking at the study overall: The United States, Italy and Spain provided the acute and convalescent COVID-19 samples. Sources were T cells, B-cell-depleted T cells, or PBMCs; the material itself was cDNA or gDNA.

The participants were between about 18 and 90 years old and came from under 25 US areas. Participants were placed into cohorts based on the clinical history they reported. Data came from immunoSEQ multiplex PCR; TCRdb stores just in-frame clones and leaves some out. The table records some 270,000 clones, 80% to 85% of them present only once. The chain joins TRBV19 to TRBJ1-2; 9 bases are shared with TRBD1. The sample taken for sequencing was PBMCs or T cells enriched from blood (not recorded which). This clonotype was sampled from a man aged 50 to 59 who had recovered from COVID-19. The DNA for the CDR3 is TGTGCCAGTAGCCGGACAGGGGCTGGTGGCTACACCTTC. This encodes CASSRTGAGGYTF.